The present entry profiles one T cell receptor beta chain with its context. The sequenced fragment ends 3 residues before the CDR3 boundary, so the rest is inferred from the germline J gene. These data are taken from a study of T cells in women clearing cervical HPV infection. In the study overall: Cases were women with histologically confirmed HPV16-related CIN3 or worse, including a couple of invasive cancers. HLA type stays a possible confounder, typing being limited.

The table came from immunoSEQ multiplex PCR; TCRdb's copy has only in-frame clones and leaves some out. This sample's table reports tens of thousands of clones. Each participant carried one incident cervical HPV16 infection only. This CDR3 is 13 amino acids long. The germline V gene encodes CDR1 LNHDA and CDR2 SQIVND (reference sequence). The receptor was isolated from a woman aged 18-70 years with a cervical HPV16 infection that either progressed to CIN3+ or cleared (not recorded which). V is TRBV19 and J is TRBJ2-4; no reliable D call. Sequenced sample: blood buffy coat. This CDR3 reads CASSSQTFYGQYF. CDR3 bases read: TGTGCCAGTAGTTCCCAGACTTTCTATGGT. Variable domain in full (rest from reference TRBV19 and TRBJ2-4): DGGITQSPKYLFRKEGQNVTLSCEQNLNHDAMYWYRQDPGQGLRLIYYSQIVNDFQKGDIAEGYSVSREKKESFPLTVTSAQKNPTAFYLCASSSQTFYGQYFGAGTRLSVL.